This TCR beta chain was observed in a study of CD8 T cells in Susac syndrome. Turning to the study itself: When their blood was taken, the Susac syndrome patients had either not yet had any therapy, were taking corticosteroids, or were taking intravenous immunoglobulin alone. Findings and limits, study-wide: Within Susac syndrome CD4+ T cell repertoires, clonal expansion was not evident. By the study's own acknowledgment, its TCR sequencing and HLA analysis included relatively few individuals.

A remark on this clonotype: Its target is unknown.

The RNA, roughly 0.5 to 1 ug, was put through reverse transcription using random hexamers. One entry per CDR3 protein, called by TCRdb with MiXCR from the immunoSEQ multiplex PCR reads. The table shows 160,000 or so distinct CDR3 sequences, with 90% to 95% occurring only once. TEMRA cells were FACS-enriched, with CD8+ and CD4+ T cells isolated negatively. The CDR3 runs to 16 residues. Looked up from germline, CDR1 is SGHNT and CDR2 is YYREEE (reference sequence). V gave up 4 bases and J gave up 4 bases; unmatched junction bases: 9. This sequence was found in a human donor with Susac syndrome. V usage is TRBV5-4 and J usage is TRBJ2-2; 8 bases line up with TRBD2. Specimen: CD4+ T cells from PBMCs. CDR3: CASSPQGGGSTGELFF. CDR3 DNA: TGTGCCAGCAGCCCCCAGGGCGGGGGGTCCACCGGGGAGCTGTTTTTT.